The clone carrying this T cell receptor beta chain was found many times. Its antigen is unknown. The sample belongs to a study of tumor-infiltrating lymphocytes in primary liver carcinoma. Study observations and caveats: Since the samples were bulk and unsorted, the CD4+ and CD8+ repertoires were not compared. When set against blood, tumors had a significantly higher top-250-clone fraction (p = 0.039).

The blood RNA (from unsorted whole blood) was obtained, and germline DNA was also extracted. Starting from roughly 540 ng of total RNA, TCR beta cDNA was produced with a primer in the constant region. Modified slightly, ARM-PCR produced TCR beta libraries over three nested multiplex PCR rounds. MiXCR, run by TCRdb on the multiplex PCR reads, gives a single entry per CDR3 protein. The sample consists of about 180,000 distinct CDR3 sequences, 60% of them appearing once. Input material: peripheral blood. This TCR derives from a man aged 35-49 years with primary liver carcinoma and hepatitis B virus infection.

CDR3 sequence: CASSQGPGAYSPLHF. The CDR3 coding sequence is TGCGCCAGCAGCCAAGGTCCGGGAGCCTATTCACCCCTCCACTTT. This chain uses TRBV4-1 with TRBJ1-6; D remains unclear. V was clipped by 1 base and J by 8 bases, with 12 bases between them. The germline CDR1 and CDR2 sequences are MGHRA and YSYEKL. This CDR3 is 15 amino acids long.